This TCR beta chain originates from a study of early T cells in non-severe SARS-CoV-2 infection. In the study overall: Investigators sequenced bulk RNA drawn from unsorted whole blood, and chains remained unpaired.

MiXCR, run by TCRdb on the 5' RACE reads, gives a single entry per CDR3 protein. The sample holds approximately 65,000 distinct CDR3 sequences, about an eighth seen once. Study-level results: There was a bias toward anti-spike CD8 responses in VDJdb matching, which missed private and CD4 specificities.

For this clonotype: What it binds is unknown.

Germline CDR1 MNHEY, CDR2 SVGEGT. Trimming removed 4 bases at V and 4 bases at J, with 8 bases between. This CDR3 is built from 13 residues. The specimen sequenced was whole blood. The chain links TRBV6-2 or TRBV6-3 to TRBJ2-1; D is undetermined. The sequence came from an adult who was a healthcare worker with PCR-confirmed SARS-CoV-2 infection or an uninfected control (not recorded which). The CDR3, as DNA: TGTGCCAGCAGTTCCGACGCGTACAATGAGCAGTTCTTC. Residues: CASSSDAYNEQFF.